A single sample gave rise to the 5 T cell receptor beta chains below, sequenced in a study of blood T cells in healthy people across ages. A second PCR of 7 to 11 cycles used a sample-barcoded 5' primer and a J-beta primer mix. TCRdb itself ran the 5' RACE reads through MiXCR, one entry per CDR3 protein. Of 1.5 million or so distinct CDR3 sequences listed, around 42% are singletons. Sample: blood. The origin of the receptors is a woman aged 18-29 years in good health.

The chain joins TRBV29-1 to TRBJ2-5; D possibly corresponds to TRBD2 (5 bases). Germline loops: CDR1 SQVTM, CDR2 ANQGSEA. V lost 6 bases to trimming and J lost 11 bases, with 19 bases between them. The CDR3 loop spans 12 amino acids. The CDR3 DNA sequence: TGCAGCGTCTCTATAGGGCCTAGGGAGCAGTACTTC. Its protein is CSVSIGPREQYF.

This clonotype was seen more than once but under ten times. This sequence joins TRBV7-9 and TRBJ2-7; D remains unclear. Trimming cost V 2 bases and J 9 bases, with 8 bases left between them. The germline gives CDR1 SEHNR, CDR2 FQNEAQ (reference sequence). The CDR3 sequence is 11 residues long. The CDR3 nucleotides read TGTGCCAGCAGCTTAAATATGGGGCAGTACTTC. Translated, it gives CASSLNMGQYF.

The chain couples TRBV25-1 to TRBJ2-7, with 7 bases lining up with TRBD2. The assigned J gene may be wrong: the sequence end matches TRBJ2-5 better. This CDR3 is built from 15 residues. In germline, CDR1 is MGHDK, CDR2 SYGVNS. Here the CDR3 reads CASSRSGDYIETQYF. In DNA, the CDR3 is TGTGCCAGCAGCAGGTCGGGGGACTACATTGAGACCCAGTACTTC.

The V call is TRBV14, the J call TRBJ1-1; no reliable D call. Germline values: CDR1 SGHDN, CDR2 FVKESK. The V end lost 3 bases, the J end lost 1 base, and 6 bases lay between the germline ends. This CDR3 contains 13 residues. The CDR3 sequence is CASSQSPNTEAFF. In DNA, the CDR3 is TGTGCCAGCAGCCAGAGTCCGAACACTGAAGCTTTCTTT.

This clonotype was counted a few times. This rearrangement joins TRBV20-1 to TRBJ2-7; 14 bases agree with TRBD2. The germline CDR1 and CDR2 sequences are DFQATT and SNEGSKA (reference sequence). V was clipped by 3 bases and J by 6 bases; unmatched bases: 4. CDR3 length equals 14 residues. CDR3: CSARLGLAGGEQYF. DNA for the CDR3: TGCAGTGCTAGGTTAGGACTAGCGGGAGGCGAGCAGTACTTC.